The T cell receptor beta chain described here comes from a study of PD-L1 blockade in urothelial cancer. Across the study: In the patient group, about 85% of the roughly 30 were males with bladder-origin urothelial cancer.

Looked up from germline, CDR1 is MNHNS and CDR2 is SASEGT. CDR3 size: 14 residues. The trim removed 8 bases at V and 8 bases at J, leaving 9 bases unmatched. Every PCR got spiked synthetic TCR analog templates. Assay used: immunoSEQ multiplex PCR; TCRdb lists only in-frame clones, some missing. This sample has 71,000 or so clones, with about 88% found just once. The sequence came from a man aged 60 to 69 with urothelial cancer. The sequences come from PBMCs, collected around atezolizumab (anti-PD-L1) treatment. V usage is TRBV6-1 and J usage is TRBJ1-6; 7 nucleotides line up with TRBD1. Here the CDR3 DNA reads TGTGCCAGCCGGTCCAGGGACAGTTATTCACCCCTCCACTTT. It specifies CASRSRDSYSPLHF.